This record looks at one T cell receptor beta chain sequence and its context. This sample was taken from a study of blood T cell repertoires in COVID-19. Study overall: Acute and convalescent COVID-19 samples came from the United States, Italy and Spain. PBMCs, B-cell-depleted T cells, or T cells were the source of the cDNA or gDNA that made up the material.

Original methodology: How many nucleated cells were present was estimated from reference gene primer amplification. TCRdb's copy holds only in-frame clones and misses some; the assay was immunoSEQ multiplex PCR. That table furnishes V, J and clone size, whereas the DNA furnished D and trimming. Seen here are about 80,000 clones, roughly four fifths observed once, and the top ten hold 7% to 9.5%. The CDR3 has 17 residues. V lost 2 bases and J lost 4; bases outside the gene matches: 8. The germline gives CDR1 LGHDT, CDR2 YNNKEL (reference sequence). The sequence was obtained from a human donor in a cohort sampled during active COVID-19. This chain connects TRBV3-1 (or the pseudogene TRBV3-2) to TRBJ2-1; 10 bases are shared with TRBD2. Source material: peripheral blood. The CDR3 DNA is TGTGCCAGCAGCCAACACCGGACTAGCGGTTTTTACAATGAGCAGTTCTTC. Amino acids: CASSQHRTSGFYNEQFF.